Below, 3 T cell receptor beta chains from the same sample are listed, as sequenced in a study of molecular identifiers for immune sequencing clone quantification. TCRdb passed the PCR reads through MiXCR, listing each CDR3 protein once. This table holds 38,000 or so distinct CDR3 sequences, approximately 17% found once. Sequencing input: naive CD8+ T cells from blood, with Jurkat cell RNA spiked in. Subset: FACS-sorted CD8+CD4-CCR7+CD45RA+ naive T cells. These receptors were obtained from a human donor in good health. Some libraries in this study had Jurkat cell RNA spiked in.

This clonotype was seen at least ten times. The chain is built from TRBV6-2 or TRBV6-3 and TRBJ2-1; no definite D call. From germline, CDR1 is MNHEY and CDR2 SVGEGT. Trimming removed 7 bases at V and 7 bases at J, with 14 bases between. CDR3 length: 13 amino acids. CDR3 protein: CASTEPDLNEQFF. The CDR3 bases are TGTGCCAGCACCGAACCGGACCTAAATGAGCAGTTCTTC.

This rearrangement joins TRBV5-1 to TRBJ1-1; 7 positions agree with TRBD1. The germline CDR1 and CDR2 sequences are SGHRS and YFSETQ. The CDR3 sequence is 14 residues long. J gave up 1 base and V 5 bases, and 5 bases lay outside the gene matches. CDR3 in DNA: TGCGCCAGCAGTTTTACAGGGGCGAACACTGAAGCTTTCTTT. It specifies CASSFTGANTEAFF.

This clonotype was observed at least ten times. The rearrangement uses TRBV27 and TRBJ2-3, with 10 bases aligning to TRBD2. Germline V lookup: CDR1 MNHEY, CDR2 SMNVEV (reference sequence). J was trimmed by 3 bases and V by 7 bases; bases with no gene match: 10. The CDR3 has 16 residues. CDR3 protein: CASKFLAGVGTDTQYF. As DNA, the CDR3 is TGTGCCAGCAAATTTCTAGCGGGAGTCGGTACAGATACGCAGTATTTT.